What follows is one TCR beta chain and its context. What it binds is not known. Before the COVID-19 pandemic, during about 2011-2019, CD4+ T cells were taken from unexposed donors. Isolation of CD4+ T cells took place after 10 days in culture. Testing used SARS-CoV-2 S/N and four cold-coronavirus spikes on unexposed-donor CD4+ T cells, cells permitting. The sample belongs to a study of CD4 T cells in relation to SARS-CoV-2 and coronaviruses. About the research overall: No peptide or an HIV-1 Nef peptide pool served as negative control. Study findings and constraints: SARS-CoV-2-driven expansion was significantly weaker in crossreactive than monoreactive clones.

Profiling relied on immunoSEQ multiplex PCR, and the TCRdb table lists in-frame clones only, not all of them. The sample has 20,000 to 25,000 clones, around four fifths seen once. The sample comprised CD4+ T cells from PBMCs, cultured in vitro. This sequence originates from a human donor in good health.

CDR3 nucleotides: TGTGCCAGCAGCCCAGGACAGATAAATTCACCCCTCCACTTT. This sequence encodes CASSPGQINSPLHF. The chain carries TRBV7-9 and TRBJ1-6; D possibly corresponds to TRBD1 (6 bases). CDR3 length: 14 residues. V dropped 5 bases and J dropped 7 bases, with 12 bases sitting between them. CDR1 and CDR2 from the germline V gene are SEHNR and FQNEAQ (reference sequence).